Only a few counts were recorded for the clone carrying this T cell receptor beta chain. Its antigen is still unknown. The CDR3 contains 12 residues. Deletions cut 5 bases from V and 2 bases from J, with 6 bases between. CDR1 and CDR2 from the germline V gene are PRHDT and FYEKMQ (reference sequence). The PCR ran on 60 Vbeta and 13 Jbeta primers. In the source study's methods: Per a later analysis, the number of unique TCR beta chains was about 80 million, of which roughly 11 million were shared. Data came from immunoSEQ multiplex PCR; TCRdb stores just in-frame clones and leaves some out. The V and J calls and clone size were taken over from that table, and D and trimming were inferred from the DNA. The repertoire consists of 150,000 to 200,000 clones, with around a tenth occurring once and the leading ten covering over 1%. The source of the sample is a study of cytomegalovirus exposure and HLA in healthy donors.

General study points: TRBV6-2, TRBV6-3 and some other V segments were excluded as indistinguishable. The authors enumerated around 150 TCR beta chains as linked to cytomegalovirus.

The rearrangement uses TRBV13 and TRBJ1-2, with no clear D. The specimen was PBMCs. The TCR sequence derives from a woman in her twenties or thirties in good health and CMV-seropositive. CDR3 nucleotide sequence: TGTGCCAGCAGCCAGTCGAACTATGGCTACACCTTC. This encodes CASSQSNYGYTF.